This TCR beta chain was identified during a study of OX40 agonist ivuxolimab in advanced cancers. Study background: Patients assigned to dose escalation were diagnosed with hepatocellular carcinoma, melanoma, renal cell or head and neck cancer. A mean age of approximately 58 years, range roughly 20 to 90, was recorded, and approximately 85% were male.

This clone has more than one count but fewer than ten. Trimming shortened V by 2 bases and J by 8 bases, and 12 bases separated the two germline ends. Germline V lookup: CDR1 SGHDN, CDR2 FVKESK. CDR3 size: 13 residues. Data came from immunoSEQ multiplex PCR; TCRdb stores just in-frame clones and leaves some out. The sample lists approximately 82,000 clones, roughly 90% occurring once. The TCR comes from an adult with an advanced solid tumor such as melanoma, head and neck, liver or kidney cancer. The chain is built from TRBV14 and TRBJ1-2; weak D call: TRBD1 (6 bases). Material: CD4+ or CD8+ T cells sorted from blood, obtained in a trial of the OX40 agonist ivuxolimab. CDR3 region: CASSQPTGGGYTF. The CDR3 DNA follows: TGTGCCAGCAGCCAACCGACAGGCGGCGGCTACACCTTC. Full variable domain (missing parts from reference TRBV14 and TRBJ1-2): EAGVTQFPSHSVIEKGQTVTLRCDPISGHDNLYWYRRVMGKEIKFLLHFVKESKQDESGMPNNRFLAERTGGTYSTLKVQPAELEDSGVYFCASSQPTGGGYTFGSGTRLTVV.